This T cell receptor (beta chain) was retrieved from a study of blood T cells in healthy people across ages. A sample-barcoded 5' primer and a J-beta primer mix were used in a second PCR of roughly 7 to 11 cycles. A single record per CDR3 protein comes from TCRdb applying MiXCR to the 5' RACE reads. This repertoire shows about 1.5 million distinct CDR3 sequences, 40% to 45% found once; its top ten account for 4%. Study-wide results and caveats: Compared with aged donors, long-lived donors showed fewer expanded clones, suggesting selection. A roughly linear fall in TCR beta diversity per million T cells was seen with increasing age.

This clonotype has just a few counts. As yet, its antigen is unknown. V shed 7 bases and J 6 bases; nucleotides not matched to a gene: 8. CDR3 size: 14 residues. Ranging in age from roughly 6 to 90, the donors were healthy Caucasian individuals from Russia. V usage is TRBV12-3 or TRBV12-4 and J usage is TRBJ2-1; 8 bases are a match to TRBD2. This receptor was obtained from a woman under 30 in good health. Sequencing used blood. CDR3 protein: CASTSRGTSNEQFF. The CDR3 DNA reads TGTGCCAGCACCTCACGGGGGACTAGCAATGAGCAGTTCTTC.